The sequence of this TCR beta chain was determined in a study of OX40 agonist ivuxolimab in advanced cancers. Study background: Patients were dosed intravenously with ivuxolimab at 0.01 to 10 mg/kg every 2 weeks. A mean age of around 66 years, range roughly 23 to 85, was recorded, and more than 80% were male. Checkpoint inhibitors had been given previously to over 30% of patients. Regarding the study as a whole: CD4+ and CD8+ blood T cells expanded clonally by week 6 at 0.1 to 3.0 mg/kg.

The assay was immunoSEQ multiplex PCR, and TCRdb's table has in-frame clones only and misses some. The table lists around 76,000 clones, 90% to 95% of them singletons. Points on this clone: The antigen is unknown.

Germline V gene sequence: CDR1 SGDLS, CDR2 YYNGEE. V was shortened by 4 bases and J by 4 bases, with 9 bases between the two germline ends. The CDR3 spans 12 residues. The input for sequencing was CD4+ or CD8+ T cells sorted from blood, taken in a trial of the OX40 agonist ivuxolimab. The V and J genes are TRBV9 and TRBJ2-7; no definite D call. This sequence originates from an adult with an advanced solid tumor such as melanoma, head and neck, liver or kidney cancer. This CDR3 is CASSSQGYEQYF. CDR3 nucleotide sequence: TGTGCCAGCAGCTCACAAGGTTACGAGCAGTACTTC.